The clone carrying this T cell receptor beta chain was detected only once. Produced via immunoSEQ multiplex PCR; TCRdb's table is partial and in-frame only. The sample carries about 3,100 clones, 80% recorded once. These data come from a study of high-grade serous ovarian cancer treatment subgroups. Germline V gene data show CDR1 as MNHEY and CDR2 as SMNVEV (reference sequence). The CDR3 spans 13 residues. Tumor tissue was taken before any definitive surgery or chemotherapy was given. Sequenced input: tumor tissue. The TCR comes from a human donor with high-grade serous ovarian cancer. The V call is TRBV27, the J call TRBJ2-5, with TRBD1 matching over 8 bases. The closer fit of TRBJ2-7 to the DNA end suggests the J call may be wrong. CDR3 region: CASSPQGGYEQYF. Here the CDR3 DNA reads TGTGCCAGCAGCCCACAGGGGGGATACGAGCAGTACTTC.